This TCR beta chain is from a study of human CD8 memory T cell subsets. Notes on the study in general: Overlapping only minimally, the repertoires of stem-like memory and precursor exhausted T cells were largely separate from each other.

It was from duplicate vials of some 150,000 sorted CD8+ T cells per subset that RNA came. The CDR3 covers 15 residues. CDR1 and CDR2 (germline): MNHEY, SVGAGI. Scientists made TCR beta libraries using UMI-labeled 5' RACE. TCRdb reworked the 5' RACE reads into one entry per CDR3 protein, no DNA. This table lists approximately 10,000 distinct CDR3 sequences. Turning to this clonotype: The antigen remains unidentified.

The rearrangement links TRBV6-5 to TRBJ2-2; with no DNA, the TCRdb D assignment of TRBD1 cannot be verified. The origin of this receptor is a human donor in good health. The sequenced material came from CD8+ stem-like memory T cells (TSCM and TCM) sorted from PBMCs. The subset was: stem-like memory CD8 T cells (TSTEM), CCR7+ PD-1- TIGIT-. CDR3 in amino acids: CASSYSTGGTGELFF.